This entry is about one TCR beta chain. The trim removed 4 bases at V and 7 bases at J, leaving 5 bases unmatched. CDR1 and CDR2 (germline): KGHSH, LQKENI. The CDR3 is made up of 14 amino acids. The source of the sample is a study of blood T cell repertoires in COVID-19. Study-level background: Acute and convalescent COVID-19 specimens originated in the United States, Italy and Spain. PBMCs, B-cell-depleted T cells, or T cells provided the cDNA or gDNA that made up the material.

Authors' data handling: Amplification from reference gene primers served as the basis for estimated nucleated cell counts. Libraries were prepared by immunoSEQ multiplex PCR; TCRdb keeps only in-frame clonotypes and omits some of them. V and J calls and clone size are those listed in that table; D and trimming were worked out from the DNA. The repertoire consists of some 300,000 clones, with around 90% occurring once and the leading ten covering around 1.2%. V and J are TRBV18 and TRBJ2-2; 8 positions agree with TRBD1. Input material: peripheral blood. This receptor was taken from a man aged 70-80 years with acute or convalescent COVID-19. This CDR3 is CASSRQGPGGELFF. The CDR3 DNA sequence: TGTGCCAGCTCACGACAGGGGCCAGGCGGGGAGCTGTTTTTT.